These T cell receptor beta chains were read from a single sample in a study of CD8+ T cells in alopecia areata. This table comes from immunoSEQ multiplex PCR, and its TCRdb copy is limited to in-frame clones, with some not included. The top ten hold about 4.3% of the sample, which has roughly 150,000 clones, around 57% seen once. Specimen: CD4+ T cells sorted from blood. The receptors shown here come from a human donor in good health. The CDR3 runs from the conserved cysteine through the conserved F or W. The D gene is left open where the match is weak. Some rows have no size entry. The others give once, few or many, or a class for an expanded clone.

CDR3aa: CSVTFTDTQYF
CDR3nt: TGCAGCGTTACCTTCACAGATACGCAGTATTTT
j_gene: TRBJ2-3
v_gene: TRBV29-1
d_gene: NA
abundance: NA

CDR3aa: CSVGTGLRLNTEAFF
CDR3nt: TGCAGCGTTGGCACAGGACTCCGACTGAACACTGAAGCTTTCTTT
j_gene: TRBJ1-1
v_gene: TRBV29-1
d_gene: NA
abundance: NA

CDR3aa: CSVTPGATNEKLFF
CDR3nt: TGCAGCGTTACACCCGGCGCAACTAATGAAAAACTGTTTTTT
j_gene: TRBJ1-4
v_gene: TRBV29-1
d_gene: NA
abundance: NA

CDR3aa: CASSHRLPDTQYF
CDR3nt: TGTGCCAGCAGCCATCGGCTGCCGGATACGCAGTATTTT
j_gene: TRBJ2-3
v_gene: TRBV7-8
d_gene: NA
abundance: NA

CDR3aa: CASSARDLRNQPQHF
CDR3nt: TGTGCCAGCAGTGCCCGCGACCTCCGCAATCAGCCCCAGCATTTT
j_gene: TRBJ1-5
v_gene: TRBV6-6
d_gene: NA
abundance: NA

CDR3aa: CASSNRGPRPQHF
CDR3nt: TGTGCCAGCAGTAACAGGGGCCCTAGGCCCCAGCATTTT
j_gene: TRBJ1-5
v_gene: TRBV27
d_gene: TRBD1
abundance: NA

CDR3aa: CASSGSFESFSYNEQFF
CDR3nt: TGTGCCAGCAGTGGGAGTTTCGAAAGTTTCTCCTACAATGAGCAGTTCTTC
j_gene: TRBJ2-1
v_gene: TRBV2
d_gene: NA
abundance: few

CDR3aa: CASSLSGSTDTQYF
CDR3nt: TGTGCCAGCAGTCTTAGCGGAAGCACAGATACGCAGTATTTT
j_gene: TRBJ2-3
v_gene: TRBV9
d_gene: NA
abundance: NA

CDR3aa: CASSFGPSTEQLFF
CDR3nt: TGCGCCAGCAGCTTCGGGCCCTCTACCGAACAACTGTTTTTT
j_gene: TRBJ1-4
v_gene: TRBV5-1
d_gene: NA
abundance: few

CDR3aa: CSTLTEPEYF
CDR3nt: TGTTCTACTTTGACCGAGCCAGAGTACTTC
j_gene: TRBJ2-4
v_gene: TRBV30
d_gene: NA
abundance: few

CDR3aa: CASSNTEGETQYF
CDR3nt: TGCGCCAGCAGCAACACGGAGGGTGAGACCCAGTACTTC
j_gene: TRBJ2-5
v_gene: TRBV5-1
d_gene: NA
abundance: few

CDR3aa: CASSYSQRVGYTF
CDR3nt: TGTGCCAGCAGTTACTCACAAAGGGTTGGCTACACCTTC
j_gene: TRBJ1-2
v_gene: TRBV6-5
d_gene: NA
abundance: NA

CDR3aa: CASSLPLAGGGEQYF
CDR3nt: TGCGCCAGCAGCCTCCCATTAGCGGGAGGAGGCGAGCAGTACTTC
j_gene: TRBJ2-7
v_gene: TRBV5-1
d_gene: TRBD2
abundance: NA

CDR3aa: CASSQEPFKVGNTIYF
CDR3nt: TGCGCCAGCAGCCAAGAACCGTTTAAAGTTGGAAACACCATATATTTT
j_gene: TRBJ1-3
v_gene: TRBV4-1
d_gene: NA
abundance: NA

CDR3aa: CASSPGTLNIQYF
CDR3nt: TGTGCCAGCAGTCCCGGGACACTAAACATTCAGTACTTC
j_gene: TRBJ2-4
v_gene: TRBV28
d_gene: NA
abundance: NA

CDR3aa: CSVEDRAQETQYF
CDR3nt: TGCAGCGTTGAAGACAGGGCCCAAGAGACCCAGTACTTC
j_gene: TRBJ2-5
v_gene: TRBV29-1
d_gene: NA
abundance: NA

CDR3aa: CASSLDGTGELFF
CDR3nt: TGCGCCAGCAGCTTGGACGGCACCGGGGAGCTGTTTTTT
j_gene: TRBJ2-2
v_gene: TRBV5-1
d_gene: NA
abundance: NA

CDR3aa: CSVETWTGTGGETQYF
CDR3nt: TGCAGCGTTGAAACCTGGACGGGGACAGGGGGAGAGACCCAGTACTTC
j_gene: TRBJ2-5
v_gene: TRBV29-1
d_gene: TRBD1
abundance: few

CDR3aa: CSVEDDPSNYGYTF
CDR3nt: TGCAGCGTTGAAGACGATCCCTCCAACTATGGCTACACCTTC
j_gene: TRBJ1-2
v_gene: TRBV29-1
d_gene: NA
abundance: NA

CDR3aa: CASSQDRQYPTF
CDR3nt: TGCGCCAGCAGCCAAGACAGACAGTACCCCACCTTC
j_gene: TRBJ1-2
v_gene: TRBV4-1
d_gene: NA
abundance: few

CDR3aa: CAIMDLYYGYTF
CDR3nt: TGTGCCATCATGGATTTATACTATGGCTACACCTTC
j_gene: TRBJ1-2
v_gene: TRBV10-3
d_gene: NA
abundance: NA

CDR3aa: CASRAADSYEQYF
CDR3nt: TGTGCCAGCAGGGCCGCGGACTCCTACGAGCAGTACTTC
j_gene: TRBJ2-7
v_gene: TRBV6-7
d_gene: NA
abundance: NA

CDR3aa: CASSQSRPKGEYYEQYF
CDR3nt: TGCGCCAGCAGTCAATCCCGCCCTAAGGGTGAATACTACGAGCAGTACTTC
j_gene: TRBJ2-7
v_gene: TRBV23-1
d_gene: NA
abundance: once

CDR3aa: CASSQGRGNEQYF
CDR3nt: TGTGCCAGCAGCCAAGGACGGGGCAACGAGCAGTACTTC
j_gene: TRBJ2-7
v_gene: TRBV11-2
d_gene: NA
abundance: NA

CDR3aa: CASSLFGSGRNQPQHF
CDR3nt: TGTGCCAGCAGTTTATTTGGCAGCGGTCGGAATCAGCCCCAGCATTTT
j_gene: TRBJ1-5
v_gene: TRBV28
d_gene: NA
abundance: NA

CDR3aa: CASSLSSGIETQYF
CDR3nt: TGTGCCAGCAGCTTGTCTAGCGGGATAGAGACCCAGTACTTC
j_gene: TRBJ2-5
v_gene: TRBV7-8
d_gene: TRBD2
abundance: once

CDR3aa: CASSLGLIGTRNGYTF
CDR3nt: TGCGCCAGCAGCTTGGGCCTGATAGGGACTCGAAATGGCTACACCTTC
j_gene: TRBJ1-2
v_gene: TRBV5-1
d_gene: NA
abundance: few

CDR3aa: CAWSVQQGSGYTF
CDR3nt: TGTGCCTGGAGTGTACAACAGGGAAGTGGCTACACCTTC
j_gene: TRBJ1-2
v_gene: TRBV30
d_gene: NA
abundance: NA

CDR3aa: CASSVAGGDTQYF
CDR3nt: TGTGCCAGCAGCGTAGCCGGGGGAGATACCCAGTACTTC
j_gene: TRBJ2-5
v_gene: TRBV9
d_gene: NA
abundance: NA

CDR3aa: CASSLTTGSSYNEQFF
CDR3nt: TGCGCCAGCAGCTTGACGACCGGGAGCTCCTACAATGAGCAGTTCTTC
j_gene: TRBJ2-1
v_gene: TRBV5-1
d_gene: NA
abundance: few

CDR3aa: CASSVGGANVLTF
CDR3nt: TGTGCCAGCAGCGTAGGGGGGGCCAACGTCCTGACTTTC
j_gene: TRBJ2-6
v_gene: TRBV9
d_gene: NA
abundance: NA

CDR3aa: CASTLLGTGFTDTQYF
CDR3nt: TGCGCCAGCACCCTGCTCGGGACAGGGTTCACAGATACGCAGTATTTT
j_gene: TRBJ2-3
v_gene: TRBV5-1
d_gene: TRBD1
abundance: NA

CDR3aa: CAWQPGQGRATEAFF
CDR3nt: TGTGCCTGGCAGCCGGGACAGGGGAGGGCCACTGAAGCTTTCTTT
j_gene: TRBJ1-1
v_gene: TRBV30
d_gene: TRBD1
abundance: NA

CDR3aa: CASSPHGLVSSYNEQFF
CDR3nt: TGTGCCAGCAGCCCCCATGGACTCGTAAGCTCCTACAATGAGCAGTTCTTC
j_gene: TRBJ2-1
v_gene: TRBV7-2
d_gene: NA
abundance: NA

CDR3aa: CSVAQGTNYGYTF
CDR3nt: TGCAGCGTTGCCCAAGGGACTAACTATGGCTACACCTTC
j_gene: TRBJ1-2
v_gene: TRBV29-1
d_gene: NA
abundance: NA

CDR3aa: CASRDRGGYTF
CDR3nt: TGTGCCAGCAGGGACAGGGGCGGCTACACCTTC
j_gene: TRBJ1-2
v_gene: TRBV25-1
d_gene: TRBD1
abundance: NA

CDR3aa: CASSEAGAVGNEQFF
CDR3nt: TGTGCCAGCAGTGAAGCGGGGGCTGTGGGCAATGAGCAGTTCTTC
j_gene: TRBJ2-1
v_gene: TRBV25-1
d_gene: NA
abundance: NA

CDR3aa: CASRGLAGGYEQYF
CDR3nt: TGTGCCAGCAGGGGACTAGCGGGAGGCTACGAGCAGTACTTC
j_gene: TRBJ2-7
v_gene: TRBV6-6
d_gene: TRBD2
abundance: NA

CDR3aa: CSVLAGVLNTEAFF
CDR3nt: TGCAGCGTACTTGCAGGGGTTTTGAACACTGAAGCTTTCTTT
j_gene: TRBJ1-1
v_gene: TRBV29-1
d_gene: NA
abundance: NA

CDR3aa: CASSLGDTPGNIQYF
CDR3nt: TGTGCCAGCAGCTTAGGGGACACACCGGGGAACATTCAGTACTTC
j_gene: TRBJ2-4
v_gene: TRBV7-7
d_gene: NA
abundance: NA

CDR3aa: CAWSRPGTSDSYEQYF
CDR3nt: TGTGCCTGGAGTCGCCCCGGGACTAGCGACTCCTACGAGCAGTACTTC
j_gene: TRBJ2-7
v_gene: TRBV30
d_gene: TRBD2
abundance: NA